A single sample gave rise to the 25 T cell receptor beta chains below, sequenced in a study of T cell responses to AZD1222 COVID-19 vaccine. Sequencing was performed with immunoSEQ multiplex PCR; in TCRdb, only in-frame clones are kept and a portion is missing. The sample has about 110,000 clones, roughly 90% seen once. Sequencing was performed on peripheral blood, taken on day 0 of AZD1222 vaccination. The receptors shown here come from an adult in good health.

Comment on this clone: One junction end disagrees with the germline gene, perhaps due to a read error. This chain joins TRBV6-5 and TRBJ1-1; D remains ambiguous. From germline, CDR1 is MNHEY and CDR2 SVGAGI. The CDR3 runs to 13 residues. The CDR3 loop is CASSKPLHTEAFF. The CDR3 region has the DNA TGTGCCAGCAGTAAACCCCTCCACACGGAAGCTTTCTTT.

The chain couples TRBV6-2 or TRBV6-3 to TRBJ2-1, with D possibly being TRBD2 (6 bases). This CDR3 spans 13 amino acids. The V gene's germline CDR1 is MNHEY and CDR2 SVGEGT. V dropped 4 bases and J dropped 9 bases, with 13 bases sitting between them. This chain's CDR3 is CASSLRLVLEQFF. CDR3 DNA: TGTGCCAGCAGTTTGAGACTAGTTCTTGAGCAGTTCTTC.

CDR3 protein: CASSRDENTEAFF. The CDR3 nucleotides read TGTGCCAGCAGTCGGGACGAGAACACTGAAGCTTTCTTT. V is TRBV6-1 and J is TRBJ1-1; TRBD1 is a possible D gene (5 bases). Trimming removed 5 bases at V and 1 base at J, with 8 bases between. The CDR3 is made up of 13 amino acids. Germline values: CDR1 MNHNS, CDR2 SASEGT.

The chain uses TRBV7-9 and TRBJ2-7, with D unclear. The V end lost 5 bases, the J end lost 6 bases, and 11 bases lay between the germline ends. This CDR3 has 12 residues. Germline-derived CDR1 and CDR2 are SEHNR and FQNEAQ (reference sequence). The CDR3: CASSPATSEQYF. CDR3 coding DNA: TGTGCCAGCAGCCCGGCGACGAGCGAGCAGTACTTC. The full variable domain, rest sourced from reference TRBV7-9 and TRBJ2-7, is DTGVSQNPRHKITKRGQNVTFRCDPISEHNRLYWYRQTLGQGPEFLTYFQNEAQLEKSRLLSDRFSAERPKGSFSTLEIQRTEQGDSAMYLCASSPATSEQYFGPGTRLTVT.

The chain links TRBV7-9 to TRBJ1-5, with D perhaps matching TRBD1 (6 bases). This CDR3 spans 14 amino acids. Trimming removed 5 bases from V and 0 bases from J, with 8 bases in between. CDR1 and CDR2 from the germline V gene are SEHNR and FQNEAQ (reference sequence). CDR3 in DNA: TGTGCCAGCAGCCCAGGGGATAGCAATCAGCCCCAGCATTTT. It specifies CASSPGDSNQPQHF. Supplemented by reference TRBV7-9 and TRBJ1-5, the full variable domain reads DTGVSQNPRHKITKRGQNVTFRCDPISEHNRLYWYRQTLGQGPEFLTYFQNEAQLEKSRLLSDRFSAERPKGSFSTLEIQRTEQGDSAMYLCASSPGDSNQPQHFGDGTRLSIL.

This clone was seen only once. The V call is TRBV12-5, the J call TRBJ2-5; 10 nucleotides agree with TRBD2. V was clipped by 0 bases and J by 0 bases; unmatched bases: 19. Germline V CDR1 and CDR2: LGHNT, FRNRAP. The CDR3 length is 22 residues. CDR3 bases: TGTGCTAGTGGTTTGGTAGGTGGGCTAGCGGGAGTAGGGGGAACGTACCAAGAGACCCAGTACTTC. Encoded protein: CASGLVGGLAGVGGTYQETQYF.

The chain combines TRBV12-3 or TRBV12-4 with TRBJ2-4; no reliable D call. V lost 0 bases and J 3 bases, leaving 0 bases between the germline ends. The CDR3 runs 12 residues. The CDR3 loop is CASSLAKNIQYF. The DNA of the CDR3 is TGTGCCAGCAGTTTAGCCAAAAACATTCAGTACTTC.

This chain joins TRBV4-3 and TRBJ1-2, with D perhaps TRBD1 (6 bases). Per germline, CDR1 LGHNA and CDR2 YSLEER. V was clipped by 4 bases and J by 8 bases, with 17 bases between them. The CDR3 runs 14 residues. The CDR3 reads CASSLRTADLGYTF. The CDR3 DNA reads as TGCGCCAGCAGCCTCCGGACAGCCGATTTGGGCTACACCTTC.

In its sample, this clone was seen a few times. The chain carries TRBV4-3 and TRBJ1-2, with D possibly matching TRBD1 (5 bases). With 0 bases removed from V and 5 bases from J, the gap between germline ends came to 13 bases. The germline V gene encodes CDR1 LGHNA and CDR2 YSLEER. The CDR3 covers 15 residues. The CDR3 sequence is CASSQDINGGYGYTF. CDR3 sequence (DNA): TGCGCCAGCAGCCAAGATATAAACGGGGGGTATGGCTACACCTTC.

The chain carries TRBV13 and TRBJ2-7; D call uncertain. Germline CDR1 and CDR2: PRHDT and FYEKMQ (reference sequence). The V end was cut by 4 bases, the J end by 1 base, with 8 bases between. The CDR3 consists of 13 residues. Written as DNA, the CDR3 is TGTGCCAGCAGCTCATCAGATTCCTACGAGCAGTACTTC. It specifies CASSSSDSYEQYF.

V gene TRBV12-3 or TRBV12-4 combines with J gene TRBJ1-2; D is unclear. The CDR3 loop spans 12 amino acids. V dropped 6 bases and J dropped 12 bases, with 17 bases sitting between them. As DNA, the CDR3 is TGTGCCAGCAGCCCGGGAGGCCCCCGCCACACCTTC. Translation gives CASSPGGPRHTF.

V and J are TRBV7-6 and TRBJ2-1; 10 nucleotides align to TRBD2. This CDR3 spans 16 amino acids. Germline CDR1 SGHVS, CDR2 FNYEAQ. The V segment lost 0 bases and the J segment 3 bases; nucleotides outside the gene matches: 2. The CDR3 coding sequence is TGTGCCAGCAGCTTAGCCCTAGCGGGAGTCTACAATGAGCAGTTCTTC. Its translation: CASSLALAGVYNEQFF.

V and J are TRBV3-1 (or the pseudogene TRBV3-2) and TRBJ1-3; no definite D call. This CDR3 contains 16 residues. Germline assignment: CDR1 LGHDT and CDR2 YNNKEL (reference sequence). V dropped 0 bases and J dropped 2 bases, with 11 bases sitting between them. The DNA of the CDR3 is TGTGCCAGCAGCCAAGATTCCAGAAGCCCTGGAAACACCATATATTTT. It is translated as CASSQDSRSPGNTIYF.

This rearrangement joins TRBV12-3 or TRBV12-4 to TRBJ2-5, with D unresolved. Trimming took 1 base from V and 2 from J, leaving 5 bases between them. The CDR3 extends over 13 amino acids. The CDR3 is CASSLERQETQYF. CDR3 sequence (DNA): TGTGCCAGCAGTTTAGAGAGACAAGAGACCCAGTACTTC.

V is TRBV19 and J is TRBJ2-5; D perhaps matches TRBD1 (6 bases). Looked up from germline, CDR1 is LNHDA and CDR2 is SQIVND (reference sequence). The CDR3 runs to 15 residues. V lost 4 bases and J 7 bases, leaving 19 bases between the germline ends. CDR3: CASSTTGTPIGTQYF. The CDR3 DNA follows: TGTGCCAGTAGTACTACCGGGACACCAATCGGGACCCAGTACTTC.

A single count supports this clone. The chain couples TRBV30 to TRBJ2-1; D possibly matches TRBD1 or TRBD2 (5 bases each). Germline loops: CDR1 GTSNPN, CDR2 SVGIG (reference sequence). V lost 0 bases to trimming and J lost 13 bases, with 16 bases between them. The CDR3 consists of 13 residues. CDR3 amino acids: CAWSVFGDPPQFF. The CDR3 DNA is TGTGCCTGGAGTGTATTCGGGGACCCTCCTCAGTTCTTC.

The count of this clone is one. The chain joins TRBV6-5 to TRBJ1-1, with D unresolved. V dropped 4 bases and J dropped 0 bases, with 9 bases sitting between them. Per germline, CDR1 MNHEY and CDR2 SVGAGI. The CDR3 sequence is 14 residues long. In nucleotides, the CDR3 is TGTGCCAGCAGTTTTAAGGGCTTGAACACTGAAGCTTTCTTT. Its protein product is CASSFKGLNTEAFF.

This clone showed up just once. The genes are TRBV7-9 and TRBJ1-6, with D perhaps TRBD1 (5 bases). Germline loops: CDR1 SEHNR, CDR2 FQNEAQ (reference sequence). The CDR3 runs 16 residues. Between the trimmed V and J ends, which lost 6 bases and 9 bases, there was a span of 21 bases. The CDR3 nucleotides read TGTGCCAGCAGTTATAGAGGTCGAGGGGCCAGTTCACCCCTCCACTTT. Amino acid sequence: CASSYRGRGASSPLHF. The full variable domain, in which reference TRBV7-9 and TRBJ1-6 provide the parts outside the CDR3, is DTGVSQNPRHKITKRGQNVTFRCDPISEHNRLYWYRQTLGQGPEFLTYFQNEAQLEKSRLLSDRFSAERPKGSFSTLEIQRTEQGDSAMYLCASSYRGRGASSPLHFGNGTRLTVT.

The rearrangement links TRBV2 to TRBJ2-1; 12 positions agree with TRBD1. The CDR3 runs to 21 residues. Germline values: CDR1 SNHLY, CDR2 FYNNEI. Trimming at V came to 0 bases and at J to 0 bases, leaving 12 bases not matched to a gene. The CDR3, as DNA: TGTGCCAGCAGTGAAGCGGAGGAGGGACAGGGGGCTCTAAGCTCCTACAATGAGCAGTTCTTC. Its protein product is CASSEAEEGQGALSSYNEQFF.

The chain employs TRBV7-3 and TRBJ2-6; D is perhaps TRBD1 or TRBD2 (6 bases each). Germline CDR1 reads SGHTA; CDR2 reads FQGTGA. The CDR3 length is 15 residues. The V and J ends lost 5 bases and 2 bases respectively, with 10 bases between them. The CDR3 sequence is CASSRGGPGANVLTF. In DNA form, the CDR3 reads TGTGCCAGCAGCCGAGGGGGGCCTGGGGCCAACGTCCTGACTTTC.

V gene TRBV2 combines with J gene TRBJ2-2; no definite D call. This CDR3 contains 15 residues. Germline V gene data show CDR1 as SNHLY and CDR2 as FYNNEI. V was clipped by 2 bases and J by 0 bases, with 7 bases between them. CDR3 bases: TGTGCCAGCAGTGAATGGCAGGCGAACACCGGGGAGCTGTTTTTT. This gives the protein CASSEWQANTGELFF. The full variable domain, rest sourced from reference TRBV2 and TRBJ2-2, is EPEVTQTPSHQVTQMGQEVILRCVPISNHLYFYWYRQILGQKVEFLVSFYNNEISEKSEIFDDQFSVERPDGSNFTLKIRSTKLEDSAMYFCASSEWQANTGELFFGEGSRLTVL.

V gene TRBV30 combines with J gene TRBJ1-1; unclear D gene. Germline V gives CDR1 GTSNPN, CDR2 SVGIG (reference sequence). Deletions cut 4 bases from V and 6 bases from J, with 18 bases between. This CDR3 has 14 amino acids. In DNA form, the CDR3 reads TGTGCCTGGATTTCTCAAAACTATCCCCCTGAAGCTTTCTTT. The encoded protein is CAWISQNYPPEAFF.

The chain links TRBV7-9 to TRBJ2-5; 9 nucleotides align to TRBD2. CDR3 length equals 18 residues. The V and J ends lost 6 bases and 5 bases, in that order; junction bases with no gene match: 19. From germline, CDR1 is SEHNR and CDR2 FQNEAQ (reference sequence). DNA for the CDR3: TGTGCCAGCAGACCCGTCGTATCGGGGCGGGAGGGCCCGGAGACCCAGTACTTC. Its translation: CASRPVVSGREGPETQYF.

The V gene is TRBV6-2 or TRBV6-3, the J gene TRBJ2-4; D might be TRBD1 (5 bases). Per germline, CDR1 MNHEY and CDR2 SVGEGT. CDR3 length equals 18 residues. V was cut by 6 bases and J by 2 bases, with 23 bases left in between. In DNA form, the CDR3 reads TGTGCCAGCAGCCCCCCGAGAAGGGGAATGGGGACCAAAAACATTCAGTACTTC. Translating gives CASSPPRRGMGTKNIQYF.

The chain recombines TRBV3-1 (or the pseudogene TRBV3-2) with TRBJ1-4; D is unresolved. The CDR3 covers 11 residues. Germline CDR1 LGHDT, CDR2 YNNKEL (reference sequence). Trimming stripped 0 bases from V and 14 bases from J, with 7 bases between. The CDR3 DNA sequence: TGTGCCAGCAGCCAAGATAGGAATCTGTTTTTT. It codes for CASSQDRNLFF.